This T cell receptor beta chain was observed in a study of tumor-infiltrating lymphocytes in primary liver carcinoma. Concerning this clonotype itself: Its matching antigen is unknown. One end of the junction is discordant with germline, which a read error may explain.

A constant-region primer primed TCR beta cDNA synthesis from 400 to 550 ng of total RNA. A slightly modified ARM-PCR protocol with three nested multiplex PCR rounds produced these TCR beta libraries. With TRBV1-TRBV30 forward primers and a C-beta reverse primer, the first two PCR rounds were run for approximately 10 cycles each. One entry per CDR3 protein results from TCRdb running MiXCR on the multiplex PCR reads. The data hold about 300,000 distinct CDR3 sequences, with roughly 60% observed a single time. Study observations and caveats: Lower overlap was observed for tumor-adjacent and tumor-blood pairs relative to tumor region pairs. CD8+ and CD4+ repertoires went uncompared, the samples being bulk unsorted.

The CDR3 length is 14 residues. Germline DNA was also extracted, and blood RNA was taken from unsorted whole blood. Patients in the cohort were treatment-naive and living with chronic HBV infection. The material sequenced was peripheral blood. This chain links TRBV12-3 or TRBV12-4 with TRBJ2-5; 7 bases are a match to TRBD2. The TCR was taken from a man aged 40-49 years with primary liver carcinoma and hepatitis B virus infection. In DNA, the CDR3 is TGTGCCAGCAGTTTAGTGGCGGGAGTGGAGACCCAATACTTC. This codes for CASSLVAGVETQYF.